This T cell receptor (beta chain) was obtained from a study of blood T cells in healthy people across ages (dated by TCRdb to between 2014 and 2017). Background on the whole study: Template switching captured roughly one uniquely barcoded TCR beta cDNA molecule per two T cells in model experiments. To track age-related changes in TCR beta repertoire diversity, the study relied on deep sequencing normalized with unique cDNA molecular identifiers. Four age groups were formed from the donors: young (average approximately 15 years), middle-aged (more than 35), aged (around 68) and long-lived (82). To avoid experimental bias, donors of different ages were distributed randomly across sequencing lanes. Using the same blood draw, the study looked at two additional independent replicas of 1 million unique cDNA reads for two donors, one aged 18 to 30 and the other aged 80 or older. The research as a whole found: The long-lived group showed more naive CD4+ T cells, fewer expanded clones and increased TCR diversity than the aged group, suggesting age selection. There was a strong correlation between observed TCR beta diversity and the percentage of naive T cells measured by flow cytometry. Conclusive comparison of naive and antigen-experienced compartments was prevented by the profiling of bulk unsorted PBMCs. Because the CMV infection status of the donors was unknown, age-related changes in expanded clonotypes may potentially have been confounded. Observed TCR beta diversity per million T cells fell roughly linearly with age, and a significant reduction was already apparent by age around 40. Estimates of total diversity from one million sequenced T cells were regarded as lower bounds and underestimates.

A word on this clonotype: The clone's antigen remains unknown. Germline is not matched at one junction end, which may reflect a read error.

CDR3 length: 16 amino acids, cysteine to phenylalanine. The kept DNA is CDR3 alone, 48 bases in frame from the first base. The germline V gene supplies CDR1 SGHDN and CDR2 FVKESK. Donors were 39 systemically healthy Caucasian individuals from Russia aged roughly 6 to 90 years. Each donor gave 8.5 to 10 milliliters of peripheral blood, collected into EDTA-treated Vacutainer tubes. Ficoll-Paque density-gradient centrifugation was used to isolate PBMCs, with at least 7 million per sample. Trizol reagent was used to extract total RNA from the PBMCs, yielding at least 6 micrograms per sample. The percentages of naive CD45RAhigh/CD27high T cells were determined by flow cytometry on a PBMC aliquot from every donor. Library generation was performed with 5' RACE. Instrument on record: Illumina HiSeq 2500. The second PCR ran for about 6 to 11 cycles and used a J-beta primer mix along with a sample-barcoded 5' primer. A unique molecular identifier was introduced onto each TCR beta cDNA molecule by a template-switch 5' adaptor carrying 12 random nucleotides. Each sample yielded at least 3 million CDR3-containing paired-end reads. The Mint cDNA synthesis kit, primed by a TRBC-specific oligonucleotide, was used to synthesize first-strand cDNA from all RNA. Following uracil-DNA glycosylase treatment, all cDNA underwent a first 18-cycle PCR with the universal primers M1SS and BC2_uni_R. Per the original workflow: Normalization of each sample was performed by random selection of 1 million high-quality reads, each carrying a distinct molecular identifier. Reads sharing molecular identifiers were discarded rather than binned into consensus sequences. MiTCR, run with a Q25 quality threshold and the strictest error-elimination algorithm, handled CDR3 identification, clonotype clustering and error correction. Lower-bound total TCR beta diversity was estimated with a nonparametric unseen species model using Euler transformation. TCRdb passed the public sequencing reads through fastp at Q25 and MiXCR, retaining productive beta sequences. Records with the same CDR3 protein are collapsed into one entry carrying the most frequent genes and DNA. These V and J calls are TCRdb output, not the study's own analysis. In this sample the table shows about 640,000 distinct CDR3 sequences, about 54% of which occur a single time. The top ten clonotypes cover over 35% of the sample.

The sequence was obtained from a man aged 55-75 years in good health. Sequenced: blood. Rearrangement joined TRBV14 to TRBJ2-1, with no D gene named confidently. The CDR3 sequence is CASSRLRTATYNEQFF. In nucleotide form, the sequence is TGCGCCAGCAGCCGACTCCGAACTGCAACTTACAATGAGCAGTTCTTC.